Reported below is one T cell receptor beta chain. Its antigen is unidentified. This sample was taken from a study of shared clonotypes between healthy human individuals. Points from the study as a whole: Among several donors, 4.5% to 5.5% of naive CD4 clonotypes were found in common. Apart from blood, nothing was sampled; tissue repertoires likely differ.

The germline CDR1 and CDR2 sequences are MDHEN and SYDVKM. The CDR3 length is 14 residues. V lost 5 bases and J lost 4; bases outside the gene matches: 5. Source study methods: In the immunoSEQ data, sequences were junction-only and lacked quality scores, so filtering differed. Profiled with immunoSEQ multiplex PCR; TCRdb holds only in-frame clones, not every one. From that table come the V and J calls and clone size; the DNA was used to work out D and trimming. The data show some 1.4 million clones, roughly 96% seen once. The V call is TRBV28, the J call TRBJ2-3, with TRBD1 matching over 8 bases. Specimen: naive CD4+ T cells sorted from blood. The sample's subset: CD45RA+ positively selected. The receptor was derived from a man aged 25-45 years in good health. The CDR3 bases are TGTGCCAGCAGTGCAGGGGGCTGGGCAGATACGCAGTATTTT. Protein sequence: CASSAGGWADTQYF.